The table lists the clone carrying this TCR beta chain with a few counts. Its specificity is unknown. This CDR3 comprises 14 residues. The V gene's germline CDR1 is SEHNR and CDR2 FQNEAQ (reference sequence). Trimming at V came to 5 bases and at J to 2 bases, leaving 4 bases not matched to a gene. The data were taken from a study of T cell repertoires in aging, cancer and after chemotherapy. Study at large: Six age groups, ranging from 30 or younger to 70 or older, included the donors.

Amplification of TCR beta used genomic DNA extracted from peripheral blood. A mixed TRB-A/B primer pool amplified rearranged TRB by multiplex touch-down PCR. TCRdb re-called the multiplex PCR reads through MiXCR, storing one row per CDR3 protein. The sample includes roughly 2,500 distinct CDR3 sequences, roughly 20% of them seen just once. Study-wide findings and caveats: In each cancer cohort, median generation probability increased across chemotherapy, suggesting thymic output rebounded. Age-matched healthy donors had significantly more diverse, less clonal blood TCR repertoires than untreated cancer patients.

The sequence derives from a human donor with a solid tumor. The genes are TRBV7-9 and TRBJ2-7, with 9 bases that match TRBD1. Sequencing used blood. The CDR3 bases are TGTGCCAGCAGCCTGACAGGGGGGGCCTACGAGCAGTACTTC. Protein sequence: CASSLTGGAYEQYF.